The present entry profiles one T cell receptor beta chain with its context. The trim removed 4 bases at V and 2 bases at J, leaving 15 bases unmatched. The CDR3 loop spans 18 amino acids. Germline V gives CDR1 MNHEY, CDR2 SMNVEV (reference sequence). The sample is drawn from a study of T cell changes during pregnancy in multiple sclerosis. The protocol was immunoSEQ multiplex PCR, while the TCRdb copy is restricted to in-frame clones and leaves out a portion. The data contain 50,000 to 70,000 clones, 80% to 95% of them singletons. The sequences come from peripheral blood, collected in the first trimester of pregnancy. This rearrangement joins TRBV27 to TRBJ1-2; 8 nucleotides match TRBD1. This receptor was obtained from a female donor with multiple sclerosis, enrolled in a pregnancy study. The CDR3 sequence is CASSSITGGTGVNYGYTF. In nucleotides, the CDR3 is TGTGCCAGCAGTTCCATTACAGGGGGAACGGGAGTCAACTATGGCTACACCTTC.